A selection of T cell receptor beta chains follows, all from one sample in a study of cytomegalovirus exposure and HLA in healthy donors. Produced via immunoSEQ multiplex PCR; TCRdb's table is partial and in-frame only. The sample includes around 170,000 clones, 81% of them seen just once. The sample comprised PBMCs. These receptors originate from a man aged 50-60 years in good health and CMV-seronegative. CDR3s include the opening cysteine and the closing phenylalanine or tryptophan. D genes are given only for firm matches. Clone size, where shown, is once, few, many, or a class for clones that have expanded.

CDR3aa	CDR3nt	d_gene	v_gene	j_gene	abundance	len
CSSSLVRQGEAFF	TGTTCCAGCAGCTTAGTTCGACAGGGGGAAGCTTTCTTT	TRBD1	TRBV7-9	TRBJ1-1	few	13
CAGGLHYEQYF	TGTGCCGGGGGACTACACTACGAGCAGTACTTC	TRBD2	TRBV30	TRBJ2-7	-	11
CASSLVGQGRTSTDTQYF	TGTGCCAGCAGCTTGGTAGGGCAGGGAAGAACTAGCACAGATACGCAGTATTTT	-	TRBV5-6	TRBJ2-3	-	18
CASSSYSGEYNEQFF	TGTGCCAGCAGCTCCTATAGCGGGGAGTACAATGAGCAGTTCTTC	TRBD2	TRBV7-9	TRBJ2-1	-	15
CASSVGGGNEKLFF	TGTGCCAGCAGCGTAGGAGGGGGTAATGAAAAACTGTTTTTT	-	TRBV9	TRBJ1-4	-	14
CASSSGQGGEQFF	TGCGCCAGCAGCTCGGGACAGGGGGGTGAGCAGTTCTTC	TRBD1	TRBV5-1	TRBJ2-1	-	13
CASSPNSPGTNEKLFF	TGTGCCAGCTCACCAAACAGCCCTGGGACTAATGAAAAACTGTTTTTT	-	TRBV18	TRBJ1-4	-	16
CATSRDRGGFDTEAFF	TGTGCCACCAGCAGAGATCGTGGGGGCTTCGACACTGAAGCTTTCTTT	-	TRBV15	TRBJ1-1	once	16
CASSAQALWGYTF	TGTGCCAGCAGTGCCCAGGCGCTATGGGGCTACACCTTC	-	TRBV2	TRBJ1-2	-	13
CASSPRGRDYGYTF	TGTGCCAGCAGCCCCAGGGGGCGCGACTATGGCTACACCTTC	TRBD1	TRBV2	TRBJ1-2	-	14
CASSLPTDGEKLFF	TGTGCCAGCAGCCTACCAACCGATGGTGAAAAACTGTTTTTT	-	TRBV5-4	TRBJ1-4	few	14
CASSLPSILTGELFF	TGTGCCAGCAGCTTACCTTCTATCCTCACCGGGGAGCTGTTTTTT	-	TRBV7-8	TRBJ2-2	-	15
CASRRPGTVIMNTEAFF	TGTGCCAGCCGTCGTCCGGGTACCGTCATAATGAACACTGAAGCTTTCTTT	-	TRBV28	TRBJ1-1	few	17
CASSLTQGNQPQHF	TGTGCCAGCAGTCTGACACAGGGCAATCAGCCCCAGCATTTT	-	TRBV6-1	TRBJ1-5	-	14
CASSLDRGLRGYEQYF	TGTGCCAGCAGCTTAGACAGGGGGCTCAGGGGCTACGAGCAGTACTTC	TRBD1	TRBV7-8	TRBJ2-7	-	16
CASSWGPGSGNTIYF	TGCGCCAGCAGCTGGGGGCCGGGCTCTGGAAACACCATATATTTT	-	TRBV5-1	TRBJ1-3	once	15
CAWSAGQGAYEQYF	TGTGCCTGGAGTGCGGGACAGGGGGCTTACGAGCAGTACTTC	TRBD1	TRBV30	TRBJ2-7	-	14
CASSRDGQGGSEAFF	TGTGCCAGCTCACGAGACGGACAGGGGGGCTCTGAAGCTTTCTTT	TRBD1	TRBV18	TRBJ1-1	-	15
CASSYSKQRTEAFF	TGTGCCAGCAGTTACTCGAAACAGCGGACTGAAGCTTTCTTT	-	TRBV6-5	TRBJ1-1	-	14
CASSEQGRGTEAFF	TGTGCCAGTAGTGAACAGGGCCGGGGCACTGAAGCTTTCTTT	-	TRBV19	TRBJ1-1	-	14
CASSPWSGGFTDTQYF	TGTGCCAGCAGTCCCTGGAGCGGGGGCTTCACAGATACGCAGTATTTT	TRBD2	TRBV2	TRBJ2-3	once	16
CASRHTRTEAFF	TGTGCCAGCAGACATACCCGAACTGAAGCTTTCTTT	-	TRBV2	TRBJ1-1	-	12
CASSVAGLAGAGDTQYF	TGTGCCAGCAGCGTAGCAGGACTAGCGGGGGCGGGGGATACGCAGTATTTT	TRBD2	TRBV9	TRBJ2-3	-	17
CASSPPGQGNLF	TGTGCCAGCTCACCACCCGGACAGGGTAACCTCTTC	TRBD1	TRBV18	TRBJ1-2	-	12
CASSFTGGGDTQYF	TGTGCCAGCAGCTTTACCGGGGGTGGAGATACGCAGTATTTT	-	TRBV7-9	TRBJ2-3	once	14
CASRPQGGGNSPLHF	TGTGCCAGCCGGCCTCAGGGGGGTGGGAATTCACCCCTCCACTTT	TRBD1	TRBV19	TRBJ1-6	-	15
CASSQTGADTQYF	TGCGCCAGCAGCCAGACAGGGGCAGATACGCAGTATTTT	TRBD1	TRBV5-1	TRBJ2-3	-	13
CASSLLGSGQETQYF	TGTGCCAGCAGTCTCCTGGGTAGCGGCCAAGAGACCCAGTACTTC	-	TRBV27	TRBJ2-5	-	15
CASSVSGGLDTQYF	TGCGCCAGCAGCGTCAGCGGGGGGCTAGATACGCAGTATTTT	TRBD2	TRBV5-1	TRBJ2-3	-	14
CSVEDPMGAFFDNEQFF	TGCAGCGTTGAAGACCCCATGGGGGCCTTTTTCGACAATGAGCAGTTCTTC	-	TRBV29-1	TRBJ2-1	once	17
CASSLRNEQFF	TGTGCCAGCAGTTTGCGAAATGAGCAGTTCTTC	-	TRBV27	TRBJ2-1	-	11
CASSLDFTPGEAFF	TGTGCCAGCAGCTTAGACTTCACGCCGGGTGAAGCTTTCTTT	-	TRBV7-2	TRBJ1-1	-	14
CASSLDGTFSGANVLTF	TGCGCCAGCAGCTTGGACGGGACATTTTCTGGGGCCAACGTCCTGACTTTC	-	TRBV5-1	TRBJ2-6	-	17
CASSWSGGGETQYF	TGTGCCAGCAGTTGGAGCGGGGGGGGTGAGACCCAGTACTTC	TRBD2	TRBV6-5	TRBJ2-5	-	14
CASSQDLGGASDEQFF	TGCGCCAGCAGCCAAGACCTGGGGGGGGCCTCGGATGAGCAGTTCTTC	-	TRBV4-3	TRBJ2-1	few	16
CASSLRDRGNQPQHF	TGTGCCAGCAGCTTGAGAGACAGGGGCAATCAGCCCCAGCATTTT	TRBD1	TRBV5-6	TRBJ1-5	-	15
CASSQGLAGADFTRQYF	TGCGCCAGCAGCCAGGGACTAGCGGGGGCCGACTTTACGAGGCAGTACTTC	TRBD2	TRBV4-3	TRBJ2-7	-	17
CAASGQDYNEQFF	TGTGCCGCATCTGGGCAGGACTACAATGAGCAGTTCTTC	-	TRBV30	TRBJ2-1	-	13
CASGVDRGIFEQYF	TGTGCTAGTGGTGTCGACAGGGGAATTTTCGAGCAGTACTTC	TRBD1	TRBV12-5	TRBJ2-7	-	14
CASSLLRQGLKEKLFF	TGTGCCAGCAGCTTGTTGCGACAGGGACTTAAAGAAAAACTGTTTTTT	TRBD1	TRBV5-6	TRBJ1-4	-	16
CASSVTGNQYGYTF	TGTGCCAGTAGTGTCACAGGGAACCAATATGGCTACACCTTC	-	TRBV19	TRBJ1-2	-	14
CASSLAPGEGSNEQFF	TGTGCCAGCAGCTTAGCCCCAGGGGAGGGATCCAATGAGCAGTTCTTC	-	TRBV13	TRBJ2-1	-	16
CASGSGTKITKNIQYF	TGTGCTAGTGGTTCCGGGACTAAAATAACCAAAAACATTCAGTACTTC	TRBD2	TRBV12-5	TRBJ2-4	-	16
CASSYRGTGGYGYTF	TGTGCCAGCAGCTACCGGGGGACAGGGGGCTATGGCTACACCTTC	TRBD1	TRBV6-1	TRBJ1-2	-	15
CASSQLQGRETQYF	TGCGCCAGCAGCCAATTACAGGGAAGAGAGACCCAGTACTTC	-	TRBV4-1	TRBJ2-5	-	14
CASSEGVGSPLHF	TGTGCCAGCAGTGAAGGGGTGGGCTCACCCCTCCACTTT	-	TRBV6-1	TRBJ1-6	-	13